These 32 T cell receptor beta chains came from one sample sequenced in a study of cytomegalovirus exposure and HLA in healthy donors. With 60 Vbeta and 13 Jbeta primers, the PCR was carried out. Produced via immunoSEQ multiplex PCR; TCRdb's table is partial and in-frame only. The table shows roughly 130,000 clones, with over 60% occurring only once. The specimen sequenced was PBMCs. These receptors came from a man younger than 35 in good health and CMV-seronegative.

This chain uses TRBV27 with TRBJ1-5; 7 bases match TRBD1. Losses at the gene ends were 5 bases for V and 8 bases for J; bases not matched to a gene: 6. CDR3 size: 13 residues. Per germline, CDR1 MNHEY and CDR2 SMNVEV (reference sequence). As DNA, the CDR3 is TGTGCCAGCAGTCACACAGGGGAGGAGCCCCAGCATTTT. Translated: CASSHTGEEPQHF.

This chain links TRBV15 with TRBJ1-6; D uncertain. V lost 8 bases and J lost 6, with 23 bases in between. This CDR3 contains 17 residues. Germline CDR1 and CDR2: LNHNV and YYDKDF (reference sequence). The CDR3 sequence is CATGLGSGWEANSPLHF. The DNA of the CDR3 is TGTGCCACCGGACTAGGATCTGGTTGGGAAGCTAATTCACCCCTCCACTTT.

V and J are TRBV19 and TRBJ2-1, with 11 positions matching TRBD2. J was trimmed by 3 bases and V by 7 bases; bases with no gene match: 14. From germline, CDR1 is LNHDA and CDR2 SQIVND (reference sequence). The CDR3 is 18 residues long. The DNA of the CDR3 is TGTGCCAGTACCATGGGCCCGGGACTAGCGGAAAACTACAATGAGCAGTTCTTC. It specifies CASTMGPGLAENYNEQFF. Supplemented by reference TRBV19 and TRBJ2-1, the full variable domain reads DGGITQSPKYLFRKEGQNVTLSCEQNLNHDAMYWYRQDPGQGLRLIYYSQIVNDFQKGDIAEGYSVSREKKESFPLTVTSAQKNPTAFYLCASTMGPGLAENYNEQFFGPGTRLTVL.

The chain is built from TRBV2 and TRBJ1-4; 7 bases are a match to TRBD1. The CDR3 spans 14 residues. J gave up 7 bases and V 5 bases, and 7 bases lay outside the gene matches. CDR1 is SNHLY and CDR2 is FYNNEI in the germline V gene. CDR3 in amino acids: CASSHRGTGEKLFF. The CDR3, as DNA: TGTGCCAGCAGTCACAGGGGAACGGGTGAAAAACTGTTTTTT.

This clone was observed a handful of times. The chain uses TRBV7-2 and TRBJ1-3, with no clear D. This CDR3 comprises 13 residues. V was shortened by 4 bases and J by 6 bases, with 10 bases between the two germline ends. Germline assignment: CDR1 SGHTA and CDR2 FQGNSA. CDR3 sequence (DNA): TGTGCCAGCAGCTCAGATCCGATAAACACCATATATTTT. Protein product: CASSSDPINTIYF.

The chain employs TRBV27 and TRBJ1-5, with D possibly being TRBD1 (6 bases). The V gene's germline CDR1 is MNHEY and CDR2 SMNVEV (reference sequence). The V end lost 5 bases, the J end lost 8 bases, and 19 bases lay between the germline ends. This CDR3 region has 15 residues. CDR3 amino acids: CASSPSGQPFKPQHF. The CDR3 DNA reads TGTGCCAGCAGTCCCTCCGGACAGCCTTTCAAGCCCCAGCATTTT.

This clone was counted between two and nine times. V usage is TRBV4-1 and J usage is TRBJ2-7; TRBD2 is a possible D gene (6 bases). Trimming removed 1 base at V and 6 bases at J, with 16 bases between. There are 15 residues in the CDR3. Germline-derived CDR1 and CDR2 are MGHRA and YSYEKL. Here the CDR3 DNA reads TGCGCCAGCAGCCAAGCGGGGGACCGACCGCGCGAGCAGTACTTC. This encodes CASSQAGDRPREQYF.

J is TRBJ2-3 and V is TRBV7-9; 8 nucleotides align to TRBD1. Germline V gene lookup returns CDR1 SEHNR and CDR2 FQNEAQ (reference sequence). This CDR3 has 17 amino acids. Germline trimming cut 1 base from V and 2 bases from J; bases unmatched to any gene: 8. The CDR3 nucleotides read TGTGCCAGCAGCTTAGGGTTGGACAGGGCCCACACAGATACGCAGTATTTT. Residues: CASSLGLDRAHTDTQYF. Variable domain in full (rest from reference TRBV7-9 and TRBJ2-3): DTGVSQNPRHKITKRGQNVTFRCDPISEHNRLYWYRQTLGQGPEFLTYFQNEAQLEKSRLLSDRFSAERPKGSFSTLEIQRTEQGDSAMYLCASSLGLDRAHTDTQYFGPGTRLTVL.

V gene TRBV6-1 combines with J gene TRBJ2-7; D is possibly TRBD2 (6 bases). Germline-derived CDR1 and CDR2 are MNHNS and SASEGT. The V and J ends lost 1 base and 2 bases respectively, with 15 bases between them. CDR3 length: 16 residues. The CDR3 nucleotides read TGTGCCAGCAGTGAAGTCGGGACTCCTGGGCCCTACGAGCAGTACTTC. Amino acids: CASSEVGTPGPYEQYF.

This clone was found once. CDR3 sequence: CASSPGKARSSYNEQFF. CDR3 DNA sequence: TGTGCCAGCAGCCCCGGGAAGGCTAGGAGCTCCTACAATGAGCAGTTCTTC. The chain couples TRBV7-6 to TRBJ2-1, with D perhaps matching TRBD2 (5 bases). The CDR3 has 17 amino acids. Germline loops: CDR1 SGHVS, CDR2 FNYEAQ. V was trimmed by 5 bases and J by 0 bases, leaving 17 bases between them.

The chain uses TRBV6-1 and TRBJ2-1; D is uncertain. V lost 1 base, J lost 7 bases, and 14 bases lay in between. This CDR3 has 15 residues. CDR1 and CDR2 (germline): MNHNS, SASEGT. Here the CDR3 reads CASSEVWARWNEQFF. The CDR3 DNA is TGTGCCAGCAGTGAAGTGTGGGCCAGGTGGAATGAGCAGTTCTTC.

The chain is built from TRBV19 and TRBJ2-7, with 7 nucleotides matching TRBD1. The CDR3 loop spans 15 amino acids. Losses at the gene ends were 5 bases for V and 6 bases for J; bases not matched to a gene: 13. The germline CDR1 and CDR2 sequences are LNHDA and SQIVND (reference sequence). The CDR3: CASSPRTGLKGEQYF. The CDR3 DNA reads TGTGCCAGTAGTCCCCGGACAGGCCTTAAAGGCGAGCAGTACTTC.

V and J are TRBV19 and TRBJ2-7; 8 bases fit TRBD1. Unmatched junction bases numbered 5, after V lost 5 bases and J lost 2 bases. CDR1 and CDR2 from the germline V gene are LNHDA and SQIVND (reference sequence). CDR3 length: 14 residues. CDR3 amino acids: CASSSGQGAYEQYF. The DNA for the CDR3 is TGTGCCAGTAGTTCAGGACAGGGAGCCTACGAGCAGTACTTC.

This clone was counted once. The chain links TRBV5-5 to TRBJ2-1, with TRBD1 matching 9 bases. V was pared by 4 bases and J by 11 bases, with 10 bases of the junction left unmatched. CDR3 length: 14 amino acids. Germline V CDR1 and CDR2: SGHKS, YYEKEE (reference sequence). CDR3 sequence reads: CASSPDRGGEKQFF. The CDR3 DNA follows: TGTGCCAGCAGCCCGGACAGGGGAGGGGAAAAGCAGTTCTTC.

V gene TRBV6-5 combines with J gene TRBJ1-2; D may be TRBD1 (6 bases). Germline CDR1 and CDR2: MNHEY and SVGAGI. The CDR3 runs 13 residues. Trimming removed 6 bases from V and 8 bases from J, with 16 bases in between. The CDR3 sequence is CASRRTVRMGYTF. In nucleotides, the CDR3 is TGTGCCAGCAGGAGGACAGTCCGGATGGGCTACACCTTC.

The chain uses TRBV5-5 and TRBJ2-7; a possible D gene is TRBD1 (6 bases). CDR1 and CDR2 (germline): SGHKS, YYEKEE (reference sequence). CDR3 length: 16 residues. Trimming left V 0 bases short and J 3 bases short, with 16 bases between. The CDR3 protein is CASSLVSGTYFYEQYF. The CDR3 DNA reads as TGTGCCAGCAGCTTGGTATCCGGGACATACTTCTACGAGCAGTACTTC.

This chain uses TRBV30 with TRBJ2-3; TRBD1 matches at 9 bases. The V segment lost 3 bases and the J segment 14 bases; nucleotides outside the gene matches: 9. Germline loops: CDR1 GTSNPN, CDR2 SVGIG (reference sequence). CDR3 size: 12 residues. The CDR3 sequence is CAWSPRQGEGYF. In nucleotides, the CDR3 is TGTGCCTGGAGCCCCCGACAGGGGGAAGGGTATTTT.

The table lists this clone with a count of one. The chain is built from TRBV15 and TRBJ2-7; 13 nucleotides match TRBD2. The CDR3 totals 17 residues. Germline-derived CDR1 and CDR2 are LNHNV and YYDKDF (reference sequence). Losses at the gene ends were 0 bases for V and 2 bases for J; bases not matched to a gene: 4. In nucleotides, the CDR3 is TGTGCCACCAGCAGAGATGAACTAGCGGGAGGGACCTACGAGCAGTACTTC. It codes for CATSRDELAGGTYEQYF. The full variable domain, rest sourced from reference TRBV15 and TRBJ2-7, is DAMVIQNPRYQVTQFGKPVTLSCSQTLNHNVMYWYQQKSSQAPKLLFHYYDKDFNNEADTPDNFQSRRPNTSFCFLDIRSPGLGDTAMYLCATSRDELAGGTYEQYFGPGTRLTVT.

The chain is built from TRBV28 and TRBJ2-2, with TRBD2 matching 10 bases. In germline, CDR1 is MDHEN, CDR2 SYDVKM. This CDR3 has 16 residues. V lost 3 bases and J lost 4; bases outside the gene matches: 5. The CDR3 region has the DNA TGTGCCAGCAGTTTCACTAGCGGGATAGGCACCGGGGAGCTGTTTTTT. It yields the protein CASSFTSGIGTGELFF.

In regard to this clone: This CDR3 is also generated by other DNA sequences in the sample. This chain joins TRBV7-2 and TRBJ2-7, with 7 positions matching TRBD1. This CDR3 has 14 residues. CDR1 and CDR2 from the germline V gene are SGHTA and FQGNSA. The J segment lost 4 bases and the V segment lost 4 bases, leaving 7 bases of the junction unmatched. CDR3: CASSSSRDRYEQYF. CDR3 coding DNA: TGTGCCAGCAGCTCAAGCCGGGACAGATACGAGCAGTACTTC.

This clone was seen only a few times. The CDR3 sequence: CASSLGTGGTETQYF. CDR3 DNA: TGCGCCAGCAGCTTGGGGACAGGGGGCACAGAGACCCAGTACTTC. The V and J genes are TRBV5-1 and TRBJ2-5, with 11 bases fitting TRBD1. Germline V gene lookup returns CDR1 SGHRS and CDR2 YFSETQ. The trim removed 0 bases at V and 4 bases at J, leaving 2 bases unmatched. CDR3 length: 15 residues.

The J gene is TRBJ2-7, the V gene TRBV28, with D possibly matching TRBD1 (5 bases). CDR1 is MDHEN, CDR2 SYDVKM, per germline. CDR3 length equals 13 residues. The V end was cut by 3 bases, the J end by 6 bases, with 12 bases between. CDR3 region: CASSFQGAGEQYF. The CDR3, as DNA: TGTGCCAGCAGTTTCCAAGGGGCCGGCGAGCAGTACTTC.

This clone was found a few times. The V gene is TRBV7-2, the J gene TRBJ2-7; D may be TRBD2 (6 bases). CDR1 and CDR2 from the germline V gene are SGHTA and FQGNSA. Trimming removed 8 bases at V and 2 bases at J, with 16 bases between. The CDR3 loop spans 14 amino acids. The CDR3 region has the DNA TGTGCCAGCTCCGGACTAACTATAACCTACGAGCAGTACTTC. Amino acid sequence: CASSGLTITYEQYF.

V usage is TRBV7-9 and J usage is TRBJ2-7; D is perhaps TRBD1 (6 bases). Germline V gene data show CDR1 as SEHNR and CDR2 as FQNEAQ (reference sequence). This CDR3 contains 14 residues. The V end lost 3 bases, the J end lost 4 bases, and 13 bases lay between the germline ends. CDR3 protein: CASSFQGKAYEQYF. The CDR3, as DNA: TGTGCCAGCAGCTTCCAGGGGAAAGCTTACGAGCAGTACTTC. The full variable domain, in which reference TRBV7-9 and TRBJ2-7 provide the parts outside the CDR3, is DTGVSQNPRHKITKRGQNVTFRCDPISEHNRLYWYRQTLGQGPEFLTYFQNEAQLEKSRLLSDRFSAERPKGSFSTLEIQRTEQGDSAMYLCASSFQGKAYEQYFGPGTRLTVT.

The chain uses TRBV2 and TRBJ2-1; the match to TRBD2 covers 8 bases. In germline, CDR1 is SNHLY, CDR2 FYNNEI. The CDR3 spans 16 residues. The J segment lost 4 bases and the V segment lost 4 bases, leaving 9 bases of the junction unmatched. The CDR3 DNA follows: TGTGCCAGCAGTGTCCGGCGGCGGGAGGTGTACAATGAGCAGTTCTTC. It specifies CASSVRRREVYNEQFF.

The genes are TRBV5-1 and TRBJ2-1; 8 positions match TRBD2. This CDR3 spans 14 amino acids. CDR1 is SGHRS, CDR2 YFSETQ, per germline. The ends lost 7 bases at V and 4 bases at J; junction bases unmatched: 7. CDR3 nucleotides: TGCGCCAGCGCCGGGACGGGGGGGTACAATGAGCAGTTCTTC. Translated, it gives CASAGTGGYNEQFF.

This clone has more than one count but fewer than ten. CDR3 loop: CASSLGTGSHSGANVLTF. The CDR3, as DNA: TGTGCCAGCAGCTTAGGGACAGGGTCCCACTCTGGGGCCAACGTCCTGACTTTC. This chain joins TRBV7-9 and TRBJ2-6; 8 bases are shared with TRBD1. The CDR3 consists of 18 residues. With 1 base clipped from V and 0 bases from J, the junction kept 5 bases outside the gene matches. Germline V gene lookup returns CDR1 SEHNR and CDR2 FQNEAQ (reference sequence).

This clone was picked up a small number of times. The rearrangement links TRBV28 to TRBJ2-5; maybe TRBD1 (6 bases). Germline V lookup: CDR1 MDHEN, CDR2 SYDVKM. V was pared by 4 bases and J by 0 bases, with 12 bases between. The CDR3 loop spans 15 amino acids. The CDR3, as DNA: TGTGCCAGCAGTTCAATTGCAGGGGACCAAGAGACCCAGTACTTC. This gives the protein CASSSIAGDQETQYF.

This clone has a single count. This chain uses TRBV6-1 with TRBJ1-2, with D unclear. V lost 6 bases and J 4 bases, leaving 18 bases between the germline ends. The germline V gene encodes CDR1 MNHNS and CDR2 SASEGT. There are 15 residues in the CDR3. The CDR3, as DNA: TGTGCCAGCAGCCGGGAATCACCCCATTCCTATGGCTACACCTTC. Its protein is CASSRESPHSYGYTF.

The count of this clone is one. V usage is TRBV4-3 and J usage is TRBJ1-5; D uncertain. The germline CDR1 and CDR2 sequences are LGHNA and YSLEER. The V end lost 0 bases, the J end lost 7 bases, and 16 bases lay between the germline ends. The CDR3 is made up of 16 amino acids. The CDR3 spells CASSQDLGGYGQPQHF. CDR3 bases: TGCGCCAGCAGCCAAGATCTAGGAGGGTATGGGCAGCCCCAGCATTTT.

This clone was detected only a few times. The chain carries TRBV11-2 and TRBJ2-5; D call uncertain. The ends were cut back, 6 bases at V and 5 bases at J, with 13 bases in the middle. The CDR3 runs 13 residues. Per germline, CDR1 SGHAT and CDR2 FQNNGV. CDR3 protein: CASSLIRWETQYF. CDR3 DNA sequence: TGTGCCAGCAGTCTAATTCGCTGGGAGACCCAGTACTTC.

This chain's CDR3 is CAWSAGGYEQYF. CDR3 sequence (DNA): TGTGCCTGGAGTGCGGGAGGGTACGAGCAGTACTTC. The chain recombines TRBV30 with TRBJ2-7; 8 positions match TRBD2. V shed 1 base and J 4 bases; nucleotides not matched to a gene: 0. The V gene's germline CDR1 is GTSNPN and CDR2 SVGIG (reference sequence). The CDR3 consists of 12 residues.